This T cell receptor beta chain was sequenced during a study of T cell repertoires in cytomegalovirus infection. Across the whole study: Signatures in public TCR beta sequences pointed to both CMV infection and matching HLA type. Whole-study results and caveats: Carriage of CMV together with the relevant HLA was identifiable through cumulative public TCR beta family frequency. Ex vivo, HLA-C-restricted CMV-specific TCR beta clonotypes prevailed over the rest of the response.

This clonotype was seen a few times. What it binds is unknown. Germline trimming cut 4 bases from V and 7 bases from J; bases unmatched to any gene: 10. The CDR3 loop spans 15 amino acids. Germline loops: CDR1 SEHNR, CDR2 FQNEAQ (reference sequence). TCRdb re-called the reads through MiXCR, storing one row per CDR3 protein. The repertoire has 270,000 or so distinct CDR3 sequences, 17% of them found once; the top ten carry around half. The chain links TRBV7-9 to TRBJ2-7; TRBD1 matches at 10 bases. Sequenced sample: CD8+ T cells from PBMCs. The origin of this receptor is a human donor in good health (CMV status not recorded). Some clones in this sample may be carry-over from other donors' samples. The CDR3 bases are TGTGCCAGCAGCTCCTCCGGGACAGGGGCTCGGGAGCAGTACTTC. The encoded protein is CASSSSGTGAREQYF.